The 17 T cell receptor beta chains below come from one sample, sequenced in a study of graft-versus-host responses after intestinal transplantation. Sequencing used immunoSEQ multiplex PCR; TCRdb keeps in-frame clones, though not all of them. The sample has over 65,000 clones; around 93% are singletons. The sequencing here drew on PBMCs, taken 98 days after intestinal transplantation. The receptor set was obtained from a human patient who received an intestinal transplant, so some T cells may come from the graft donor.

The rearrangement joins TRBV28 to TRBJ2-5; D ambiguous. The J call may be incorrect, as the DNA end agrees better with TRBJ2-7. The length of the CDR3 is 12 residues. From germline, CDR1 is MDHEN and CDR2 SYDVKM. Written as DNA, the CDR3 is TGTGCCAGCAGTCCCCACCTCTACGAGCAGTACTTC. The encoded protein is CASSPHLYEQYF.

The genes are TRBV5-4 and TRBJ1-1, with a weak D call TRBD1 (6 bases). The germline V gene encodes CDR1 SGHNT and CDR2 YYREEE (reference sequence). The CDR3 has 13 amino acids. Trimming stripped 3 bases from V and 1 base from J, with 7 bases between. The CDR3 is CASSWGQNTEAFF. The CDR3 region has the DNA TGTGCCAGCAGCTGGGGACAGAACACTGAAGCTTTCTTT. The full variable domain, completed using reference TRBV5-4 and TRBJ1-1, is ETGVTQSPTHLIKTRGQQVTLRCSSQSGHNTVSWYQQALGQGPQFIFQYYREEENGRGNFPPRFSGLQFPNYSSELNVNALELDDSALYLCASSWGQNTEAFFGQGTRLTVV.

The V and J genes are TRBV6-5 and TRBJ1-1; D is undetermined. V lost 6 bases and J 7 bases, leaving 18 bases between the germline ends. Looked up from germline, CDR1 is MNHEY and CDR2 is SVGAGI. CDR3 length: 14 residues. CDR3 DNA sequence: TGTGCCAGCAGGAGGGCAGGCTATCAGGATGAAGCTTTCTTT. It specifies CASRRAGYQDEAFF.

The chain carries TRBV7-2 and TRBJ2-3; the D call may be TRBD1 or TRBD2 (6 bases each). The CDR3 contains 16 residues. Trimming shortened V by 3 bases and J by 4 bases, and 17 bases separated the two germline ends. Germline V gene lookup returns CDR1 SGHTA and CDR2 FQGNSA. DNA for the CDR3: TGTGCCAGCAGCTTTGGCCGGGGGCCGGGGGCAGATACGCAGTATTTT. Protein: CASSFGRGPGADTQYF.

Only one count was recorded for this clone. The CDR3: CASSQEGAGDEQYF. The DNA of the CDR3 is TGCGCCAGCAGCCAAGAAGGAGCGGGGGATGAGCAGTACTTC. The rearrangement links TRBV4-1 to TRBJ2-7, with 8 positions matching TRBD2. The ends lost 0 bases at V and 7 bases at J; junction bases unmatched: 5. The CDR3 is made up of 14 amino acids. Germline loops: CDR1 MGHRA, CDR2 YSYEKL.

The chain joins TRBV7-9 to TRBJ2-5, with unresolved D. Germline V gives CDR1 SEHNR, CDR2 FQNEAQ (reference sequence). The CDR3 spans 17 residues. V was shortened by 5 bases and J by 1 base, with 20 bases between the two germline ends. CDR3 loop: CASSPNGVVISQETQYF. The DNA for the CDR3 is TGTGCCAGCAGCCCGAATGGAGTAGTGATCTCCCAAGAGACCCAGTACTTC.

The sample holds a few counts of this clone. The chain links TRBV6-5 to TRBJ2-5; D is uncertain. Looked up from germline, CDR1 is MNHEY and CDR2 is SVGAGI. This CDR3 contains 13 residues. Trimming cost V 0 bases and J 0 bases, with 2 bases left between them. CDR3 bases: TGTGCCAGCAGTTACTCGTACCAAGAGACCCAGTACTTC. Translation gives CASSYSYQETQYF.

The chain has TRBV30 and TRBJ2-7; D unresolved. Looked up from germline, CDR1 is GTSNPN and CDR2 is SVGIG (reference sequence). CDR3 length equals 10 residues. Between the trimmed V and J ends, which lost 5 bases and 8 bases, there was a span of 10 bases. CDR3 sequence reads: CAWGGPQQYF. In DNA, the CDR3 is TGTGCCTGGGGCGGACCTCAGCAGTACTTC. The full variable domain, rest sourced from reference TRBV30 and TRBJ2-7, is SQTIHQWPATLVQPVGSPLSLECTVEGTSNPNLYWYRQAAGRGLQLLFYSVGIGQISSEVPQNLSASRPQDRQFILSSKKLLLSDSGFYLCAWGGPQQYFGPGTRLTVT.

This chain joins TRBV5-4 and TRBJ2-2; D remains unclear. The germline V gene encodes CDR1 SGHNT and CDR2 YYREEE (reference sequence). With 0 bases removed from V and 2 bases from J, the gap between germline ends came to 5 bases. The CDR3 spans 14 residues. This CDR3 is CASSLDTNTGELFF. CDR3 bases: TGTGCCAGCAGCTTGGACACCAACACCGGGGAGCTGTTTTTT.

The chain links TRBV28 to TRBJ2-1; D remains ambiguous. Trimming took 7 bases from V and 2 from J, leaving 12 bases between them. The CDR3 runs to 14 residues. Germline V gene data show CDR1 as MDHEN and CDR2 as SYDVKM. CDR3 bases: TGTGCCAGCATGCCCTCAAGAGCCTACAATGAGCAGTTCTTC. Amino acid sequence: CASMPSRAYNEQFF.

V is TRBV28 and J is TRBJ2-1; the D gene is possibly TRBD2 (5 bases). Germline CDR1 MDHEN, CDR2 SYDVKM. The CDR3 is made up of 17 amino acids. Trimming shortened V by 3 bases and J by 4 bases, and 19 bases separated the two germline ends. The CDR3 region is CASSLDGLLWVYNEQFF. The CDR3 coding sequence is TGTGCCAGCAGTTTGGACGGACTCCTCTGGGTATACAATGAGCAGTTCTTC.

The chain combines TRBV5-1 with TRBJ2-7; D is possibly TRBD1 or TRBD2 (6 bases each). CDR3 length: 15 residues. Trimming took 4 bases from V and 2 from J, leaving 16 bases between them. Per germline, CDR1 SGHRS and CDR2 YFSETQ. This CDR3 reads CASSRGLVYAYEQYF. CDR3 sequence (DNA): TGCGCCAGCAGCCGGGGGCTAGTTTATGCCTACGAGCAGTACTTC.

The rearrangement joins TRBV4-1 to TRBJ1-2; no definite D call. Germline V gene sequence: CDR1 MGHRA, CDR2 YSYEKL. The CDR3 is 14 amino acids. V was pared by 1 base and J by 8 bases, with 14 bases between. The CDR3 bases are TGCGCCAGCAGCCAAGTCTTGGGGTCACAGGGCTACACCTTC. This translates into CASSQVLGSQGYTF.

The chain is built from TRBV6-5 and TRBJ2-7; the D gene could be TRBD1 or TRBD2 (5 bases each). V lost 4 bases, J lost 4 bases, and 11 bases lay in between. The CDR3 loop spans 13 amino acids. The germline gives CDR1 MNHEY, CDR2 SVGAGI. This CDR3 is CASSFGARYEQYF. The CDR3 nucleotides are TGTGCCAGCAGTTTCGGGGCGCGGTACGAGCAGTACTTC.

This clone was recorded only once. Here the CDR3 reads CASSVGQGADTQYF. CDR3 nucleotides: TGTGCCAGCAGCGTAGGACAGGGCGCAGATACGCAGTATTTT. The V gene is TRBV9, the J gene TRBJ2-3, with 7 nucleotides matching TRBD1. V lost 0 bases and J lost 4; bases outside the gene matches: 2. The CDR3 is made up of 14 amino acids. Germline CDR1 is SGDLS and CDR2 is YYNGEE.

The chain has TRBV19 and TRBJ2-3, with D perhaps TRBD2 (5 bases). The germline V and J ends were trimmed by 1 base and 1 base, with 9 bases remaining between them. From germline, CDR1 is LNHDA and CDR2 SQIVND (reference sequence). The length of the CDR3 is 15 residues. CDR3 protein: CASSIGVGGTDTQYF. The CDR3 region has the DNA TGTGCCAGTAGTATAGGGGTCGGGGGCACAGATACGCAGTATTTT. Variable domain in full (rest from reference TRBV19 and TRBJ2-3): DGGITQSPKYLFRKEGQNVTLSCEQNLNHDAMYWYRQDPGQGLRLIYYSQIVNDFQKGDIAEGYSVSREKKESFPLTVTSAQKNPTAFYLCASSIGVGGTDTQYFGPGTRLTVL.

This clone has only one observation. The DNA for the CDR3 is TGTGCCAGCAGCGTCACTAGCGTCACAGATACGCAGTATTTT. Protein sequence: CASSVTSVTDTQYF. The chain is built from TRBV9 and TRBJ2-3, with TRBD2 matching over 7 bases. The CDR3 length is 14 residues. Per the germline V gene, CDR1 is SGDLS and CDR2 is YYNGEE. Trimming took 2 bases from V and 2 from J; bases not matched to a gene: 2.